The 9 T cell receptor beta chains below all came from one sample that was sequenced in a study of cytomegalovirus exposure and HLA in healthy donors. PCR amplification relied on 60 Vbeta primers (plus 13 Jbeta primers). Data came from immunoSEQ multiplex PCR; TCRdb stores just in-frame clones and leaves some out. The data contain about 120,000 clones, 75% to 90% of them singletons. The specimen was PBMCs. The source is a man aged 35-49 years in good health and CMV-seronegative.

V and J are TRBV27 and TRBJ1-4, with a weak D call TRBD1 (5 bases). Trimming left V 8 bases short and J 4 bases short, with 14 bases between. This CDR3 has 14 amino acids. In germline, CDR1 is MNHEY, CDR2 SMNVEV (reference sequence). The DNA of the CDR3 is TGTGCCAGCGCACTCGGGGGAATTAATGAAAAACTGTTTTTT. This encodes CASALGGINEKLFF.

This chain joins TRBV7-9 and TRBJ2-3; 9 positions agree with TRBD2. This CDR3 has 18 residues. V lost 5 bases to trimming and J lost 0 bases; unmatched junction nucleotides: 12. The germline V gene has CDR1 SEHNR and CDR2 FQNEAQ (reference sequence). The CDR3 DNA follows: TGTGCCAGCAGCCCCCCAGCGGGGGGCCCACCAAGCACAGATACGCAGTATTTT. This translates into CASSPPAGGPPSTDTQYF.

The chain links TRBV5-1 to TRBJ2-3, with 10 nucleotides matching TRBD2. Per germline, CDR1 SGHRS and CDR2 YFSETQ. The V segment lost 3 bases and the J segment 5 bases; nucleotides outside the gene matches: 6. The CDR3 is 15 amino acids. CDR3 DNA sequence: TGCGCCAGCAGCTCGACTAGCGGGTGGAGAGATACGCAGTATTTT. Encoded protein: CASSSTSGWRDTQYF.

Only a few counts were recorded for this clone. In the same sample, other DNA sequences code for this CDR3. The rearrangement links TRBV27 to TRBJ1-5; D gene unclear. The germline V gene encodes CDR1 MNHEY and CDR2 SMNVEV (reference sequence). Trimming removed 3 bases from V and 2 bases from J, with 11 bases in between. CDR3 length: 15 residues. CDR3 sequence reads: CASSLGGSGNQPQHF. The CDR3 nucleotides are TGTGCCAGCAGTTTGGGAGGGTCGGGCAATCAGCCCCAGCATTTT.

A remark on this clone: Within the sample, other DNA sequences also encode this same CDR3. The genes are TRBV12-2 and TRBJ2-7; the table's D call of TRBD2 was not tested on the DNA. TRBV12-2 is a documented pseudogene. This CDR3 is built from 15 residues. DNA of the CDR3: TGTGCAAGTCGCTTAGGGCTAGCAGGCTCCTACGAGCAGTACTTC. It codes for CASRLGLAGSYEQYF.

This chain links TRBV7-2 with TRBJ2-4, with a possible D match to TRBD2 (7 bases). This CDR3 is 13 amino acids long. The ends were cut back, 5 bases at V and 9 bases at J, with 14 bases in the middle. The germline V gene has CDR1 SGHTA and CDR2 FQGNSA. The CDR3 region has the DNA TGTGCCAGCAGCGGCGGGGGCCCAGGCATTCAGTACTTC. This sequence encodes CASSGGGPGIQYF.

The chain uses TRBV10-3 and TRBJ1-2, with a possible D match to TRBD1 (5 bases). Trimming stripped 5 bases from V and 12 bases from J, with 16 bases between. CDR1 ENHRY and CDR2 SYGVKD come from the germline V gene. There are 12 residues in the CDR3. CDR3 nucleotide sequence: TGTGCCATCAGTCCGGTTCAGGGCCCGCACACCTTC. Protein product: CAISPVQGPHTF.

This chain joins TRBV5-1 and TRBJ2-5; 8 nucleotides agree with TRBD2. CDR1 SGHRS and CDR2 YFSETQ come from the germline V gene. The J segment lost 5 bases and the V segment lost 4 bases, leaving 13 bases of the junction unmatched. The CDR3 length is 16 residues. CDR3 protein: CASSLTPGGAGETQYF. Here the CDR3 DNA reads TGCGCCAGCAGCCTCACCCCGGGGGGGGCGGGTGAGACCCAGTACTTC.

This clone was seen a single time. CDR3 coding DNA: TGCGCCAGCAGTTTGTCGGGACAGCCTGGCCGGGACATTCAGTACTTC. This encodes CASSLSGQPGRDIQYF. This rearrangement joins TRBV5-1 to TRBJ2-4; 7 bases line up with TRBD1. The CDR3 contains 16 residues. Germline V gene lookup returns CDR1 SGHRS and CDR2 YFSETQ. Unmatched junction bases numbered 16, after V lost 5 bases and J lost 8 bases. The variable domain in full, with the rest retrieved from reference TRBV5-1 and TRBJ2-4, is KAGVTQTPRYLIKTRGQQVTLSCSPISGHRSVSWYQQTPGQGLQFLFEYFSETQRNKGNFPGRFSGRQFSNSRSEMNVSTLELGDSALYLCASSLSGQPGRDIQYFGAGTRLSVL.